This entry is about one T cell receptor beta chain. The data originate from a study of blood T cells in healthy people across ages. Isolation recovered at least 7 million PBMCs from every sample. V lost 4 bases to trimming and J lost 8 bases; unmatched junction nucleotides: 10. Germline CDR1 is MDHEN and CDR2 is SYDVKM. The CDR3 is 15 residues long. Next came a second PCR, run for roughly 7 to 12 cycles, which used a sample-barcoded 5' primer along with a J-beta primer mix. Researchers report that each sample yielded at least 2.5 million CDR3-containing paired-end reads. TCRdb re-called the 5' RACE reads with MiXCR, one entry per CDR3 protein. Of 1,500,000 or so distinct CDR3 sequences listed, approximately 60% were seen once; the top ten hold 6.5% to 8%.

Sequenced: blood. This TCR came from a young man in good health. The genes are TRBV28 and TRBJ2-5; TRBD2 matches at 10 bases. The CDR3 is CASSSALAGVTTQYF. Written as DNA, the CDR3 is TGTGCCAGCAGTTCCGCCCTAGCGGGGGTAACTACCCAGTACTTC.